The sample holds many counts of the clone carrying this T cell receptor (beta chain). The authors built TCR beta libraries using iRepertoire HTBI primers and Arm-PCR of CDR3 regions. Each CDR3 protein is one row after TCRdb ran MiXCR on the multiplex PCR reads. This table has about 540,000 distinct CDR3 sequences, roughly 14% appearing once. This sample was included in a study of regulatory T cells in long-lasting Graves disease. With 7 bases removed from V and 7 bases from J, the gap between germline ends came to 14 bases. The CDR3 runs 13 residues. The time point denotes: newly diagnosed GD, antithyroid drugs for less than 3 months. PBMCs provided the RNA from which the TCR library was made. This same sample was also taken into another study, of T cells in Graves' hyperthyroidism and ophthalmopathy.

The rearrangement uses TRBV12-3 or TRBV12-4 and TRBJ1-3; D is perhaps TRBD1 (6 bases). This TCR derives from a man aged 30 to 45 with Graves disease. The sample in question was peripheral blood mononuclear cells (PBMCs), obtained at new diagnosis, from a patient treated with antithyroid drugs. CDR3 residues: CASTLQGWNTIYF. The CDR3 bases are TGTGCCAGCACCCTGCAGGGGTGGAACACCATATATTTT.